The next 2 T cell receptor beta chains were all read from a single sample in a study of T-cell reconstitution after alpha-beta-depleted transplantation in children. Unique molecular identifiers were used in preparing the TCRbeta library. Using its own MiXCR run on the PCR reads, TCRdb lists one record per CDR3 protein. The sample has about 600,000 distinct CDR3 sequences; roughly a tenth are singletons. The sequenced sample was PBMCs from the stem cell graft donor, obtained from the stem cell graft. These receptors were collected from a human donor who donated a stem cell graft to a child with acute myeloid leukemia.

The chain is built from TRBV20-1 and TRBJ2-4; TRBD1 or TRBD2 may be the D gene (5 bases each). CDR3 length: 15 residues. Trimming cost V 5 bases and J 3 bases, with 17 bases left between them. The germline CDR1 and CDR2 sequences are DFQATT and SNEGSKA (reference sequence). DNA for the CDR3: TGCAGTGCTGGAAGGGACGGCCCAGGCAAAAACATTCAGTACTTC. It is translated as CSAGRDGPGKNIQYF.

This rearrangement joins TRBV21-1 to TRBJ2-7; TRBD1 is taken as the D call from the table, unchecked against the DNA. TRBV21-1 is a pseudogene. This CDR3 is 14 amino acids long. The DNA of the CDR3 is TGTGCCAGCACACCCCCAGGCGGCACCTACGAGCAGTACTTC. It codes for CASTPPGGTYEQYF.